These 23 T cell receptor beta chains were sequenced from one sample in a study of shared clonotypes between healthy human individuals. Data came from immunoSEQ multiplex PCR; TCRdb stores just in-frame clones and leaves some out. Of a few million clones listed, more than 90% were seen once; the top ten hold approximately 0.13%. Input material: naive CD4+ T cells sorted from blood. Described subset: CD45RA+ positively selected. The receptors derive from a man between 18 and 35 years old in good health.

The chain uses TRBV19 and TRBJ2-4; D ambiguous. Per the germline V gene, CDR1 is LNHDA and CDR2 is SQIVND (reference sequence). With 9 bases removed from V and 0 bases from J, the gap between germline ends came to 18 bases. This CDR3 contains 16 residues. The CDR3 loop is CASRPLDKKAKNIQYF. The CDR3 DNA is TGTGCCAGCCGCCCTTTAGACAAGAAAGCCAAAAACATTCAGTACTTC.

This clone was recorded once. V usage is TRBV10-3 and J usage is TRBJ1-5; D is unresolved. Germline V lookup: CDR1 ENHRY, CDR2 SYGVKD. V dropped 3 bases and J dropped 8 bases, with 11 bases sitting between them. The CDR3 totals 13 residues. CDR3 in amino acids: CAISESPPEPQHF. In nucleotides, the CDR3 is TGTGCCATCAGTGAAAGTCCCCCGGAGCCCCAGCATTTT.

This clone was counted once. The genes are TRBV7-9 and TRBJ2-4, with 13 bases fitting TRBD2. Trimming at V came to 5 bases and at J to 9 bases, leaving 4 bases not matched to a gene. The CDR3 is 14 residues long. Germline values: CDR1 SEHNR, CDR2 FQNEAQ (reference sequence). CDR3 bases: TGTGCCAGCAGCCAGGGACTAGCGGGACTCATTCAGTACTTC. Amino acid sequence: CASSQGLAGLIQYF.

The CDR3 loop reads CATSRQSLVADGAPGYTF. CDR3 DNA: TGTGCCACCAGCAGACAATCCCTCGTTGCCGACGGGGCGCCCGGCTACACCTTC. This chain links TRBV15 with TRBJ1-2, with a possible D match to TRBD1 (5 bases). The V end was cut by 2 bases, the J end by 8 bases, with 27 bases between. Germline V gene lookup returns CDR1 LNHNV and CDR2 YYDKDF (reference sequence). The CDR3 has 18 amino acids. Drawing the rest from reference TRBV15 and TRBJ1-2, the complete variable domain is DAMVIQNPRYQVTQFGKPVTLSCSQTLNHNVMYWYQQKSSQAPKLLFHYYDKDFNNEADTPDNFQSRRPNTSFCFLDIRSPGLGDTAMYLCATSRQSLVADGAPGYTFGSGTRLTVV.

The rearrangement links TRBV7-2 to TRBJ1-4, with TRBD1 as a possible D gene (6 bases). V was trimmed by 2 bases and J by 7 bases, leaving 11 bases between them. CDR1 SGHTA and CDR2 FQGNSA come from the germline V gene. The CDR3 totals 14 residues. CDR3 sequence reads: CASSLWGAGEKLFF. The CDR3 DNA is TGTGCCAGCAGCTTATGGGGGGCCGGTGAAAAACTGTTTTTT.

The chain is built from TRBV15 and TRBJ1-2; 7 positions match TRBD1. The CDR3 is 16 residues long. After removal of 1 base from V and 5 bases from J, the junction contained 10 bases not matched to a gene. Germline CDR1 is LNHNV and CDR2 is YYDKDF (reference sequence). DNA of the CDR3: TGTGCCACCAGCAGAGCAAGGGAACAGGGGCCATATGGCTACACCTTC. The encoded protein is CATSRAREQGPYGYTF.

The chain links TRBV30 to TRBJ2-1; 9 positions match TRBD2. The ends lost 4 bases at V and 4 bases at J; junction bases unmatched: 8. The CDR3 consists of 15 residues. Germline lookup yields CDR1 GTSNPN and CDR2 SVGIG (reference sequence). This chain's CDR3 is CAWTFRLAGYNEQFF. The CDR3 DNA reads TGTGCCTGGACATTCCGGCTAGCGGGGTACAATGAGCAGTTCTTC.

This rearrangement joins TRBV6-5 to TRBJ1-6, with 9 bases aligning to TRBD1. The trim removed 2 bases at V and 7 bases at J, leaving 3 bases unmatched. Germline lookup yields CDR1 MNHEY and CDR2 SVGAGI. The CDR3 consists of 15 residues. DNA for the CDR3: TGTGCCAGCAGTTACCAGGACAGGGGAAATTCACCCCTCCACTTT. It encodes CASSYQDRGNSPLHF.

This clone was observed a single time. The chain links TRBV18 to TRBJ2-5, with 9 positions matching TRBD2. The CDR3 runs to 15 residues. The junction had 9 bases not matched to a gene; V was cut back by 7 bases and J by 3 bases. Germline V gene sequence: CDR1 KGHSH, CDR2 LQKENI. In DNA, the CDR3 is TGTGCCAGCTGCGCGGACCTAGCGGGGAAAGAGACCCAGTACTTC. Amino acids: CASCADLAGKETQYF.

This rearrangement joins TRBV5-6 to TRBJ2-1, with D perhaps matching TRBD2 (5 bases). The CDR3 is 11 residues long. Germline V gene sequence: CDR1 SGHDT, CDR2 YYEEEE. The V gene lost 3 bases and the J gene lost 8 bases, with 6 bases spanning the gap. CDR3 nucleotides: TGTGCCAGCAGCTCGCGGGATGAGCAGTTCTTC. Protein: CASSSRDEQFF.

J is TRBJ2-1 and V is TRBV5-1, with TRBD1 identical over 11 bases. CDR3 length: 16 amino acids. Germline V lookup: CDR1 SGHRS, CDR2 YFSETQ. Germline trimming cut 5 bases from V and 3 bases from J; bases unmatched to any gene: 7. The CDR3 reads CASSWAGTGGYNEQFF. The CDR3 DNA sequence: TGCGCCAGCAGTTGGGCCGGGACAGGGGGCTACAATGAGCAGTTCTTC.

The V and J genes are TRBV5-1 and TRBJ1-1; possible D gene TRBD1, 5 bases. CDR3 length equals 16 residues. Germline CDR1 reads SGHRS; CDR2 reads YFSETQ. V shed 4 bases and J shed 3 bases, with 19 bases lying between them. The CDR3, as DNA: TGCGCCAGCAGCCGGGCCGGCGGGCAGGGTGACACTGAAGCTTTCTTT. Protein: CASSRAGGQGDTEAFF.

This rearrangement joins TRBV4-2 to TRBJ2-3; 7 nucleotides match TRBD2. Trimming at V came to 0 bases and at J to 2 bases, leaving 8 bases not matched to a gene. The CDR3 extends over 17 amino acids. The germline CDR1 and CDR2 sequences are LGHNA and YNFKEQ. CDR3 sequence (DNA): TGTGCCAGCAGCCAAGATTGGCGGGAGATTTTCACAGATACGCAGTATTTT. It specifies CASSQDWREIFTDTQYF.

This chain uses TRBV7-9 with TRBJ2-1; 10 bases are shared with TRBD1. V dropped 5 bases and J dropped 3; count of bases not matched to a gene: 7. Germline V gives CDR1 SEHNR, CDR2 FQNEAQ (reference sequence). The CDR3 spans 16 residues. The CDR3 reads CASSPSGQGFYNEQFF. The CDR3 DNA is TGTGCCAGCAGCCCGTCGGGACAGGGGTTCTACAATGAGCAGTTCTTC.

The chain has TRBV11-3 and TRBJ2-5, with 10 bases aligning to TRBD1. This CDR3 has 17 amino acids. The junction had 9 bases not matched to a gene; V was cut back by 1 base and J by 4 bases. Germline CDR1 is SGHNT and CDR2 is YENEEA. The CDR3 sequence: CASSLGDRGGAGETQYF. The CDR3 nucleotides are TGTGCCAGCAGCTTAGGGGACAGGGGAGGTGCAGGAGAGACCCAGTACTTC.

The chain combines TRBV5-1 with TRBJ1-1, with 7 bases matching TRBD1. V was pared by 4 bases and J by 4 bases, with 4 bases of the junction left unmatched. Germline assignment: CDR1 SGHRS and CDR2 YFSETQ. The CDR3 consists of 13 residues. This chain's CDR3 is CASSANRGTEAFF. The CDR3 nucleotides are TGCGCCAGCAGCGCCAACAGGGGCACTGAAGCTTTCTTT.

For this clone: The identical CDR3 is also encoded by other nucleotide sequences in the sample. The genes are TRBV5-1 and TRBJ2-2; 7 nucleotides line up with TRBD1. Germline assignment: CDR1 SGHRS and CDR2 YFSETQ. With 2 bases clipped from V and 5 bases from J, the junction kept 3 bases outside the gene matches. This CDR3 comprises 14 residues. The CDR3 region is CASSFPGGTGELFF. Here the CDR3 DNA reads TGCGCCAGCAGCTTCCCAGGGGGAACCGGGGAGCTGTTTTTT. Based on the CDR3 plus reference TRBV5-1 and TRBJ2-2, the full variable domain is KAGVTQTPRYLIKTRGQQVTLSCSPISGHRSVSWYQQTPGQGLQFLFEYFSETQRNKGNFPGRFSGRQFSNSRSEMNVSTLELGDSALYLCASSFPGGTGELFFGEGSRLTVL.

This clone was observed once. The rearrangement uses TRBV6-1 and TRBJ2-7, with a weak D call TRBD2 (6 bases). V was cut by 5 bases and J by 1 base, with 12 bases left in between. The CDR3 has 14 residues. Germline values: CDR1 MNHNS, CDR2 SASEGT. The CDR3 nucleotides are TGTGCCAGCAGTATGGGGGGACCTTCCTACGAGCAGTACTTC. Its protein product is CASSMGGPSYEQYF.

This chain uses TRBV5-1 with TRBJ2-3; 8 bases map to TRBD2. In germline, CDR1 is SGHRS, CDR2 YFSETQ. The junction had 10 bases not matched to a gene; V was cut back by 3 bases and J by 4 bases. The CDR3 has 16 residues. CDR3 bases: TGCGCCAGCAGCTGGTCCGGGACTAGAGTTCCAGATACGCAGTATTTT. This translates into CASSWSGTRVPDTQYF.

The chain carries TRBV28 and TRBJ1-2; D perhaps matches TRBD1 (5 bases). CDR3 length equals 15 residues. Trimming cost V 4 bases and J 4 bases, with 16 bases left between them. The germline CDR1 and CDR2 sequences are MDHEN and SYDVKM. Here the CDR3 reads CASSSPARTTYGYTF. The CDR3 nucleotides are TGTGCCAGCAGTTCTCCCGCGAGGACAACCTATGGCTACACCTTC.

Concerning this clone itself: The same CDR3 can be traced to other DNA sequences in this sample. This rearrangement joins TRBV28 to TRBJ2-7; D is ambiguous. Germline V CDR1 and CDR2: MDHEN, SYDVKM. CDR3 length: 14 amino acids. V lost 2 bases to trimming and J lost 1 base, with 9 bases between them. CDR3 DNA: TGTGCCAGCAGTTTACCCGGTTCATCCTACGAGCAGTACTTC. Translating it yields CASSLPGSSYEQYF.

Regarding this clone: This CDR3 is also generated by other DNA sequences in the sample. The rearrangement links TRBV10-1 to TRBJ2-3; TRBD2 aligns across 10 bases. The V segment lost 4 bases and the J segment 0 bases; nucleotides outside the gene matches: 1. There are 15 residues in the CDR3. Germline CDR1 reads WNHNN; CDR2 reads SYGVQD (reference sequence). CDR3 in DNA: TGCGCCAGCAGTGGGACTAGCGGAAGCACAGATACGCAGTATTTT. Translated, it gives CASSGTSGSTDTQYF.

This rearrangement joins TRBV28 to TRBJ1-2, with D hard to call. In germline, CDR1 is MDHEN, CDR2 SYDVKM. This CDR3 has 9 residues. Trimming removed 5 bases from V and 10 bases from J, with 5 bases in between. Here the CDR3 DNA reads TGTGCCAGCAGTGCCCCCTACACCTTC. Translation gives CASSAPYTF.